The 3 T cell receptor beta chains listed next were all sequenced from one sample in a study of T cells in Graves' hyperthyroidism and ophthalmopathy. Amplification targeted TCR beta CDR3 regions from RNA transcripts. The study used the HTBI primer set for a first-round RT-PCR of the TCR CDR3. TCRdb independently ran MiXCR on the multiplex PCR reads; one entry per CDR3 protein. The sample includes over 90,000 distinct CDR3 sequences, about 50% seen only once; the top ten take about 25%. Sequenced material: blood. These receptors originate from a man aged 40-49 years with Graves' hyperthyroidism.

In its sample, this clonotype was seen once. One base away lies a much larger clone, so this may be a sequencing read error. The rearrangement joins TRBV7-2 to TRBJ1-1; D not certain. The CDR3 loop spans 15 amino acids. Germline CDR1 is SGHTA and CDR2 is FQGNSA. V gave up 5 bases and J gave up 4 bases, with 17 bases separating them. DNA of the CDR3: TGTGCCAGCAGCCCTCACACCAGAGCGACCACTGAAGCTTTCTTT. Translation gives CASSPHTRATTEAFF.

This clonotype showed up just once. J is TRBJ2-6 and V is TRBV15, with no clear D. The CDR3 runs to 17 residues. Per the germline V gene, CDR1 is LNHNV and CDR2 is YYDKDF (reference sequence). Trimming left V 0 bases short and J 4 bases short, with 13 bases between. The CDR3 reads CATSRDHDATGANVLTF. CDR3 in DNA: TGTGCCACCAGCAGAGATCATGACGCTACGGGGGCCAACGTCCTGACTTTC.

As DNA, the CDR3 is TGTGCCAGTAGTGTCGGGAGGGGCACGGAGACCCAGTACTTC. This codes for CASSVGRGTETQYF. This rearrangement joins TRBV19 to TRBJ2-5; 8 nucleotides agree with TRBD2. The ends lost 5 bases at V and 5 bases at J; junction bases unmatched: 7. Germline CDR1 and CDR2: LNHDA and SQIVND (reference sequence). The CDR3 contains 14 residues.